These T cell receptor beta chains were read from a single sample in a study of Ad26.COV2.S vaccination and SARS-CoV-2 variants. Measured with immunoSEQ multiplex PCR; TCRdb has only the in-frame clones, and not every one. The table lists 300,000 to 350,000 clones, about 86% of them singletons, with approximately 2% in the top ten. The material was peripheral blood, obtained in a trial of Ad26.COV2.S vaccine versus placebo. Receptor source: a person between 18 and 60 years old who received the Ad26.COV2.S COVID-19 vaccine or a placebo. Each CDR3 is given with its conserved first and last residue. The D gene is left open where the match is weak. Clone sizes are given selectively: once, few, many, or a class where the clone is expanded.

size,J,V,D,DNA,CDR3
few,TRBJ1-6,TRBV27,TRBD1,TGTGCCAGCAGTTTAACCGGGACAGGGAGGAATTCACCCCTCCACTTT,CASSLTGTGRNSPLHF
NA,TRBJ2-5,TRBV7-9,NA,TGTGCCAGCAGCTTAGGGGATAGAGGGGTGGAGACCCAGTACTTC,CASSLGDRGVETQYF
NA,TRBJ2-7,TRBV5-1,TRBD2,TGCGCCAGCAGCTTGGTTGGCGGGGGTGGCTACGAGCAGTACTTC,CASSLVGGGGYEQYF
NA,TRBJ1-2,TRBV10-1,NA,TGCGCCAGCAGTCCAGGGGCTGGGAACTATGGCTACACCTTC,CASSPGAGNYGYTF
NA,TRBJ2-7,TRBV7-6,TRBD2,TGTGCCAGCAGCTTAGCGCCGGGGGGTGAGAACGAGCAGTACTTC,CASSLAPGGENEQYF
NA,TRBJ1-1,TRBV6-1,NA,TGTGCCAGCAGTGAAGCGCGGAGGAGGGGGAGGGATAACACTGAAGCTTTCTTT,CASSEARRRGRDNTEAFF
NA,TRBJ2-2,TRBV3-1/TRBV3-2,TRBD1,TGTGCCAGCATCGGGCAGGGGGCCGGGGAGCTGTTTTTT,CASIGQGAGELFF
NA,TRBJ2-1,TRBV18,NA,TGTGCCAGCTCACCACCTCGGCGCTCCTACAATGAGCAGTTCTTC,CASSPPRRSYNEQFF
once,TRBJ1-6,TRBV6-5,NA,TGTGCCAGCGGCCGCGGGGCCTCACCCCTCCACTTT,CASGRGASPLHF
NA,TRBJ1-2,TRBV12-3/TRBV12-4,NA,TGTGCCAGCAGTTCACAGGGCCTCTATGGCTACACCTTC,CASSSQGLYGYTF
NA,TRBJ1-2,TRBV5-1,TRBD1,TGCGCCAGCACTGGACAGGGGAGAGGTGGCTACACCTTC,CASTGQGRGGYTF
NA,TRBJ2-1,TRBV2,TRBD2,TGTGCCAGCATCATGGGACTACAATACAATGAGCAGTTCTTC,CASIMGLQYNEQFF
once,TRBJ1-2,TRBV5-1,TRBD1,TGCGCCAGCAGCTCTTCGGGACAGGGGGCGCAGGGCTACACCTTC,CASSSSGQGAQGYTF
NA,TRBJ2-2,TRBV7-7,NA,TGTGCCAGCGGGGTGGGTTCGGGCGCCGGGGAGCTGTTTTTT,CASGVGSGAGELFF
NA,TRBJ1-1,TRBV7-2,NA,TGTGCCAGCAGCTTAAGGAGGGGTACTGAAGCTTTCTTT,CASSLRRGTEAFF
NA,TRBJ1-4,TRBV5-1,NA,TGCGCCAGCAGCTTGGGTTTGGGGAGTGAAAAACTGTTTTTT,CASSLGLGSEKLFF
NA,TRBJ2-1,TRBV7-2,NA,TGTGCCAGCAGCTTACGTCCAGGGTACAATGAGCAGTTCTTC,CASSLRPGYNEQFF
NA,TRBJ2-6,TRBV15,NA,TGTGCCACCAGCAGAGCAGGGACCGGGGCCAACGTCCTGACTTTC,CATSRAGTGANVLTF